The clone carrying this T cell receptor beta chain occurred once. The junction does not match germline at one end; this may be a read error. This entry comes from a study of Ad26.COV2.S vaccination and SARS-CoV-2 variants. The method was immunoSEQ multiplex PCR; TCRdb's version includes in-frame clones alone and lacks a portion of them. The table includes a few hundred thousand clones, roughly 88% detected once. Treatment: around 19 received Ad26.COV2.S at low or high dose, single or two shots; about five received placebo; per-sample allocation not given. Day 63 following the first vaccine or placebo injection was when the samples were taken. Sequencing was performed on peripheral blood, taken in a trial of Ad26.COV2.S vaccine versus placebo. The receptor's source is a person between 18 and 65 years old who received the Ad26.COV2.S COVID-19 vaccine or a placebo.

In DNA, the CDR3 is TGTGCCTGGACCTCACAGGGTCAAGGGACCCAGTACTTC. This translates into CAWTSQGQGTQYF. V gene TRBV30 combines with J gene TRBJ2-5; D perhaps matches TRBD1 (6 bases). The CDR3 contains 13 residues. CDR1 is GTSNPN and CDR2 is SVGIG in the germline V gene (reference sequence).